The 20 T cell receptor beta chains in this list originate from one sample, sequenced in a study of T cells after yellow fever vaccination. TCRdb redid the calling of the 5' RACE reads with MiXCR, one entry per CDR3 protein. The data hold 350,000 or so distinct CDR3 sequences, with 8.1% observed a single time. Material: PBMCs, obtained roughly 45 days after the first yellow fever vaccination. These receptors were collected from a man younger than 30 who received the YFV17D yellow fever vaccine.

This clonotype has a handful of counts. CDR3 region: CASSPVGDLAKNIQYF. DNA of the CDR3: TGTGCCAGCAGCCCCGTGGGGGACCTAGCCAAAAACATTCAGTACTTC. The chain has TRBV7-9 and TRBJ2-4, with D perhaps matching TRBD1 or TRBD2 (5 bases each). Germline CDR1 is SEHNR and CDR2 is FQNEAQ (reference sequence). V dropped 5 bases and J dropped 0 bases, with 14 bases sitting between them. The CDR3 sequence is 16 residues long.

The chain combines TRBV27 with TRBJ2-1; TRBD1 matches 9 bases. The germline CDR1 and CDR2 sequences are MNHEY and SMNVEV (reference sequence). CDR3 length: 14 residues. J lost 9 bases, V lost 8 bases, and 11 bases had no gene match. As DNA, the CDR3 is TGTGCCAGCGGACAGGGGCTCTCGCAGGGTGAGCAGTTCTTC. Translating gives CASGQGLSQGEQFF.

V and J are TRBV12-3 or TRBV12-4 and TRBJ2-2; perhaps D is TRBD1 or TRBD2 (6 bases each). The length of the CDR3 is 15 residues. V was shortened by 7 bases and J by 3 bases, with 15 bases between the two germline ends. CDR3 nucleotides: TGTGCCAGCAATACAGGGAGGAGGTACACCGGGGAGCTGTTTTTT. It codes for CASNTGRRYTGELFF.

To note about this clonotype: A much larger clone sits a single nucleotide away, making a read error possible. The CDR3 end shows no conserved phenylalanine or tryptophan, and so a read error is likely. The chain is built from TRBV6-2 or TRBV6-3 and TRBJ2-4, with D hard to call. The length of the CDR3 is 13 residues. V shed 2 bases and J shed 7 bases, with 9 bases lying between them. From germline, CDR1 is MNHEY and CDR2 SVGEGT. The CDR3: CASSYRMANIQYL. The CDR3, as DNA: TGTGCCAGCAGTTACCGGATGGCGAACATTCAGTACCTC.

The rearrangement uses TRBV10-3 and TRBJ2-5, with D uncertain. The CDR3 spans 14 residues. Per germline, CDR1 ENHRY and CDR2 SYGVKD. Trimming took off 6 bases at V and 5 bases at J, with 16 bases between the two ends. The CDR3 sequence is CAISGPNARETQYF. The CDR3 nucleotides are TGTGCCATCAGCGGGCCTAACGCTCGGGAGACCCAGTACTTC.

This clonotype has more than one count but fewer than ten. The V gene is TRBV7-2, the J gene TRBJ1-6; D is ambiguous. With 1 base removed from V and 0 bases from J, the gap between germline ends came to 10 bases. Germline loops: CDR1 SGHTA, CDR2 FQGNSA. CDR3 length: 17 residues. The CDR3 nucleotides read TGTGCCAGCAGCTTAGTGGCGTTGAACTCCTATAATTCACCCCTCCACTTT. Protein product: CASSLVALNSYNSPLHF.

This clonotype turned up a few times. The genes are TRBV7-2 and TRBJ1-1; no clear D. CDR3 length equals 16 residues. Germline V lookup: CDR1 SGHTA, CDR2 FQGNSA. Trimming shortened V by 5 bases and J by 2 bases, and 18 bases separated the two germline ends. CDR3 residues: CASSQSAITANTEAFF. CDR3 nucleotide sequence: TGTGCCAGCAGCCAATCCGCAATAACAGCAAACACTGAAGCTTTCTTT.

In this sample, this clonotype turned up many times. The rearrangement links TRBV5-1 to TRBJ2-2, with D unresolved. The germline V gene has CDR1 SGHRS and CDR2 YFSETQ. CDR3 size: 11 residues. Trimming removed 3 bases at V and 7 bases at J, with 4 bases between. This chain's CDR3 is CASSSGGELFF. CDR3 coding DNA: TGCGCCAGCAGCTCGGGCGGGGAGCTGTTTTTT.

This clonotype was picked up a small number of times. The rearrangement links TRBV5-1 to TRBJ1-1; no clear D gene. Germline V gene data show CDR1 as SGHRS and CDR2 as YFSETQ. V lost 4 bases and J lost 0, with 13 bases in between. The CDR3 covers 15 residues. The CDR3 loop reads CASSATKGMNTEAFF. The CDR3 DNA reads TGCGCCAGCAGCGCGACAAAAGGGATGAACACTGAAGCTTTCTTT. Full variable domain (rest looked up from reference TRBV5-1 and TRBJ1-1): KAGVTQTPRYLIKTRGQQVTLSCSPISGHRSVSWYQQTPGQGLQFLFEYFSETQRNKGNFPGRFSGRQFSNSRSEMNVSTLELGDSALYLCASSATKGMNTEAFFGQGTRLTVV.

The V gene is TRBV7-9, the J gene TRBJ2-3; D is perhaps TRBD2 (7 bases). The CDR3 spans 16 residues. Trimming left V 1 base short and J 5 bases short, with 16 bases between. CDR1 SEHNR and CDR2 FQNEAQ come from the germline V gene (reference sequence). CDR3 residues: CASSLVGRGAEDTQYF. CDR3 nucleotides: TGTGCCAGCAGCTTAGTTGGTCGGGGGGCGGAAGATACGCAGTATTTT.

In this sample, this clonotype turned up many times. V usage is TRBV7-2 and J usage is TRBJ2-4, with TRBD2 matching over 14 bases. The germline V gene has CDR1 SGHTA and CDR2 FQGNSA. V dropped 6 bases and J dropped 6; count of bases not matched to a gene: 10. The CDR3 is made up of 17 amino acids. Here the CDR3 reads CASSPRLAGGLRNIQYF. The CDR3 DNA follows: TGTGCCAGCAGTCCAAGACTAGCGGGGGGGCTTAGAAACATTCAGTACTTC.

This sequence joins TRBV5-1 and TRBJ1-2, with D uncertain. The length of the CDR3 is 13 residues. Looked up from germline, CDR1 is SGHRS and CDR2 is YFSETQ. The V gene lost 8 bases and the J gene lost 3 bases, with 14 bases spanning the gap. The CDR3: CASKRADHYGYTF. CDR3 nucleotides: TGCGCCAGTAAAAGGGCCGATCACTATGGCTACACCTTC. Combining the CDR3 with reference TRBV5-1 and TRBJ1-2 gives the whole variable domain KAGVTQTPRYLIKTRGQQVTLSCSPISGHRSVSWYQQTPGQGLQFLFEYFSETQRNKGNFPGRFSGRQFSNSRSEMNVSTLELGDSALYLCASKRADHYGYTFGSGTRLTVV.

In its sample, this clonotype was seen a few times. V gene TRBV7-2 combines with J gene TRBJ1-5, with no clear D. The germline V and J ends were trimmed by 0 bases and 1 base, with 7 bases remaining between them. The CDR3 contains 15 residues. Germline CDR1 is SGHTA and CDR2 is FQGNSA. The CDR3 loop is CASSLALLSNQPQHF. The DNA for the CDR3 is TGTGCCAGCAGCTTAGCACTCCTAAGCAATCAGCCCCAGCATTTT.

V usage is TRBV18 and J usage is TRBJ2-7; a weak D match, TRBD2 (5 bases). The CDR3 has 11 amino acids. Germline lookup yields CDR1 KGHSH and CDR2 LQKENI. V gave up 4 bases and J gave up 5 bases, with 6 bases separating them. CDR3 DNA sequence: TGTGCCAGCTCACAGAGGGACGAGCAGTACTTC. This translates into CASSQRDEQYF.

This clonotype was seen more than once but under ten times. This sequence joins TRBV6-5 and TRBJ2-5; D gene unclear. CDR1 is MNHEY and CDR2 is SVGAGI in the germline V gene. Trimming cost V 0 bases and J 1 base, with 9 bases left between them. The CDR3 extends over 15 amino acids. CDR3 nucleotides: TGTGCCAGCAGTTACTCGCCATCCTTCCAAGAGACCCAGTACTTC. Its protein product is CASSYSPSFQETQYF.

The rearrangement links TRBV7-9 to TRBJ2-3; 12 bases match TRBD2. The CDR3 spans 15 residues. V shed 2 bases, J shed 6 bases, and the junction held 3 bases outside the gene matches. Germline CDR1 SEHNR, CDR2 FQNEAQ (reference sequence). As DNA, the CDR3 is TGTGCCAGCAGCTTAAGGGGGACTAGCGGGGATACGCAGTATTTT. Protein product: CASSLRGTSGDTQYF.

The genes are TRBV5-1 and TRBJ1-1; D not certain. The germline gives CDR1 SGHRS, CDR2 YFSETQ. V lost 4 bases and J lost 0, with 13 bases in between. The CDR3 runs 15 residues. Here the CDR3 reads CASSTRPAMNTEAFF. The CDR3 DNA reads TGCGCCAGCAGCACCCGGCCAGCCATGAACACTGAAGCTTTCTTT.

This chain connects TRBV6-5 to TRBJ2-2; possibly TRBD1 for D (7 bases). V lost 0 bases, J lost 4 bases, and 12 bases lay in between. Germline CDR1 MNHEY, CDR2 SVGAGI. The CDR3 is 16 amino acids. The CDR3 region has the DNA TGTGCCAGCAGTTACTCGGGGCAGGGGGGCACCGGGGAGCTGTTTTTT. Protein product: CASSYSGQGGTGELFF.

This clonotype was recorded a few times. The chain carries TRBV13 and TRBJ2-3, with TRBD1 as a possible D gene (6 bases). Trimming cost V 5 bases and J 2 bases, with 35 bases left between them. The CDR3 sequence is 22 residues long. The germline V gene encodes CDR1 PRHDT and CDR2 FYEKMQ (reference sequence). Here the CDR3 reads CASSTPFVQGPESLYPTDTQYF. For the CDR3, the DNA is TGTGCCAGCAGCACCCCGTTCGTACAGGGCCCGGAAAGCCTTTATCCCACAGATACGCAGTATTTT. Full variable domain (rest looked up from reference TRBV13 and TRBJ2-3): AAGVIQSPRHLIKEKRETATLKCYPIPRHDTVYWYQQGPGQDPQFLISFYEKMQSDKGSIPDRFSAQQFSDYHSELNMSSLELGDSALYFCASSTPFVQGPESLYPTDTQYFGPGTRLTVL.

A few counts support this clonotype. This chain uses TRBV5-1 with TRBJ2-3, with 8 bases fitting TRBD2. Germline V gives CDR1 SGHRS, CDR2 YFSETQ. V was pared by 2 bases and J by 2 bases, with 7 bases of the junction left unmatched. CDR3 length equals 16 residues. The CDR3 spells CASSFGERGPTDTQYF. The DNA for the CDR3 is TGCGCCAGCAGCTTCGGGGAGCGGGGGCCCACAGATACGCAGTATTTT.